Presented here are 7 T cell receptor beta chains from one specimen sequenced in a study of identifying expanded T cells in peripheral blood. Clones were sequenced by immunoSEQ multiplex PCR, and TCRdb holds only the in-frame ones, with some missing. The sample contains about 78,000 clones, around 90% of which appear only once. The specimen sequenced was blood. Receptor source: a person aged 18 to 69 in good health.

This clone was recorded a few times. The chain's CDR3 is CASSPAPQSYEQYF. The DNA of the CDR3 is TGTGCCAGCAGCCCGGCCCCCCAGTCCTACGAGCAGTACTTC. This rearrangement joins TRBV5-6 to TRBJ2-7; D call uncertain. CDR3 length: 14 residues. Germline values: CDR1 SGHDT, CDR2 YYEEEE. Trimming stripped 4 bases from V and 1 base from J, with 12 bases between.

In this sample, this clone turned up once. V and J are TRBV7-8 and TRBJ2-7; possibly TRBD2 for D (5 bases). The germline gives CDR1 SGHVS, CDR2 FQNEAQ. Trimming stripped 5 bases from V and 2 bases from J, with 13 bases between. This CDR3 contains 14 residues. The CDR3 spells CASSPNRGTYEQYF. CDR3 nucleotides: TGTGCCAGCAGCCCAAATCGGGGTACCTACGAGCAGTACTTC.

The CDR3 DNA sequence: TGTGCCAGCAGTCGGCAGGCGAACACTGAAGCTTTCTTT. This encodes CASSRQANTEAFF. J is TRBJ1-1 and V is TRBV6-4; D uncertain. With 5 bases removed from V and 1 base from J, the gap between germline ends came to 8 bases. CDR1 and CDR2 (germline): MRHNA, SNTAGT. CDR3 size: 13 residues.

This sequence joins TRBV18 and TRBJ2-5, with TRBD2 matching 12 bases. The CDR3 consists of 15 residues. V trimming: 3 bases; J trimming: 6 bases; junction bases outside the gene matches: 5. CDR1 KGHSH and CDR2 LQKENI come from the germline V gene. CDR3 sequence: CASSPLTSGGKTQYF. The CDR3, as DNA: TGTGCCAGCTCACCCTTGACTAGCGGGGGAAAGACCCAGTACTTC.

For the CDR3, the DNA is TGTGCCAGCAGCGTAGTGTGGGGACAGGGGGCTAACGAGCAGTACTTC. Translating it yields CASSVVWGQGANEQYF. This rearrangement joins TRBV9 to TRBJ2-7, with 12 bases identical to TRBD1. J gave up 5 bases and V 0 bases, and 6 bases lay outside the gene matches. Germline values: CDR1 SGDLS, CDR2 YYNGEE. The CDR3 length is 16 residues.

In DNA, the CDR3 is TGTGCCAGCAGTTTATCCACGGCCGGGACACACAATCAGCCCCAGCATTTT. Translated: CASSLSTAGTHNQPQHF. The chain is built from TRBV28 and TRBJ1-5; tentatively, D is TRBD1 (6 bases). CDR1 MDHEN and CDR2 SYDVKM come from the germline V gene. The CDR3 is 17 amino acids. The V gene lost 1 base and the J gene lost 3 bases, with 16 bases spanning the gap. The variable domain in full, with the rest retrieved from reference TRBV28 and TRBJ1-5, is DVKVTQSSRYLVKRTGEKVFLECVQDMDHENMFWYRQDPGLGLRLIYFSYDVKMKEKGDIPEGYSVSREKKERFSLILESASTNQTSMYLCASSLSTAGTHNQPQHFGDGTRLSIL.

V and J are TRBV6-5 and TRBJ2-6; a weak D match, TRBD2 (6 bases). Germline V gene data show CDR1 as MNHEY and CDR2 as SVGAGI. V shed 0 bases and J shed 1 base, with 7 bases lying between them. This CDR3 has 16 amino acids. As DNA, the CDR3 is TGTGCCAGCAGTTACTCCGGGGGTTCTGGGGCCAACGTCCTGACTTTC. Amino acids: CASSYSGGSGANVLTF.